This TCR beta chain was recorded in a study of blood T cell repertoires in COVID-19. Some clones are missing from TCRdb's copy, which holds only in-frame ones; the method was immunoSEQ multiplex PCR. Of around 190,000 clones listed, about four fifths are singletons. This CDR3 spans 14 amino acids. V lost 6 bases, J lost 6 bases, and 6 bases stayed unmatched. The germline V gene encodes CDR1 MNHEY and CDR2 SVGAGI. J is TRBJ2-2 and V is TRBV6-5, with 8 bases lining up with TRBD2. Material: peripheral blood. The receptor comes from a woman aged 40 to 50 with COVID-19, enrolled during active disease. The CDR3 bases are TGTGCCAGCAGGGCGGGGGGCTTGGCCGGGGAGCTGTTTTTT. Residues: CASRAGGLAGELFF.